This TCR beta chain was identified in a study of T cells in localized non-small cell lung cancer. General study findings and limits: Adjacent lung was found to contain a median roughly 58 of the top 100 tumor clones. Increased T cell density in blood showed an association with longer overall survival. Only one tumor region went through sequencing, so heterogeneity may still be there. Adjacent uninvolved lung tissue had the highest T cell clonality, exceeding tumor.

Sequencing used immunoSEQ multiplex PCR; TCRdb keeps in-frame clones, though not all of them. The sample holds fewer than 20,000 clones, almost 85% seen once. In this sample, this clone turned up once. Its antigen is unidentified. The CDR3 is made up of 13 amino acids. The V end was cut by 5 bases, the J end by 11 bases, with 16 bases between. Germline V gene sequence: CDR1 SGHRS, CDR2 YFSETQ. Sequenced material: peripheral blood, taken before any cancer treatment. The clonotype was recovered from a male donor older than 55 with stage I lung adenocarcinoma. V and J are TRBV5-1 and TRBJ1-4; tentative D call: TRBD1 (5 bases). The CDR3: CASSRDWLEKLFF. CDR3 sequence (DNA): TGCGCCAGCAGTAGGGACTGGTTGGAGAAACTGTTTTTT.